This T cell receptor (beta chain) was recorded in a study of blood T cell repertoires in COVID-19. Produced via immunoSEQ multiplex PCR; TCRdb's table is partial and in-frame only. This sample has some 130,000 clones; more than 75% occur once, and the top ten carry 3.5% to 5.5%. Trimming took 0 bases from V and 0 from J, leaving 12 bases between them. Germline lookup yields CDR1 SGDLS and CDR2 YYNGEE. CDR3 size: 16 residues. The J gene is TRBJ1-1, the V gene TRBV9; D ambiguous. Sequencing was done on a sample of peripheral blood. The TCR comes from a man in his sixties with COVID-19, enrolled during active disease. DNA of the CDR3: TGTGCCAGCAGCGTAGGAAGCTCCCGGGTGAACACTGAAGCTTTCTTT. Translation: CASSVGSSRVNTEAFF.